The clone carrying this T cell receptor (beta chain) has more than one count but fewer than ten. This sample was included in a study of blood T cell repertoires in COVID-19. On the study more broadly: Cohort 3 recovery required two negative PCRs, clearance, or symptom resolution. Donors in the United States, Italy and Spain gave samples during acute or convalescent COVID-19.

Residents of approximately 25 US areas, aged about 18 to 89 years, made up the participants. Authors' analysis steps: The authors estimated nucleated cell counts from reference gene primer amplification. TCRdb keeps only in-frame clones here, not all; method: immunoSEQ multiplex PCR. D and trimming come from the DNA, and the V and J calls and clone size come from that table. The sample lists fewer than 200,000 clones; around 83% were seen once. The clonotype was recovered from a woman between 40 and 50 years old in a cohort exposed to, infected with or recovered from COVID-19 (not recorded which). Sequenced: PBMCs or T cells enriched from blood (not recorded which).

The CDR3 region has the DNA TGTGCCAGCAGTTTAATACATCTTCGGGGGGCGCCTACTAATGAAAAACTGTTTTTT. Translated, it gives CASSLIHLRGAPTNEKLFF. The chain recombines TRBV28 with TRBJ1-4; possible D gene TRBD1, 6 bases. The CDR3 is 19 residues long. V was trimmed by 2 bases and J by 2 bases, leaving 21 bases between them. Per germline, CDR1 MDHEN and CDR2 SYDVKM.